One and the same sample provided the 24 T cell receptor beta chains below, sequenced in a study of CD8 T cells in ankylosing spondylitis. TCRdb reanalysed the 5' RACE reads using MiXCR and keeps one entry per CDR3 protein. The table includes about 240,000 distinct CDR3 sequences, around a tenth detected once. Sequencing was done on a sample of blood, either unsorted or a sorted T cell fraction (not recorded which). The receptors come from a male donor with ankylosing spondylitis or in good health (not recorded which).

The rearrangement uses TRBV5-5 and TRBJ1-1; the D is unclear. Trimming pared 4 bases from V and 3 bases from J, leaving 10 bases between. Germline assignment: CDR1 SGHKS and CDR2 YYEKEE (reference sequence). The CDR3 contains 13 residues. CDR3 DNA sequence: TGTGCCAGCAGCGGAGACGTGTACACTGAAGCTTTCTTT. Its protein is CASSGDVYTEAFF.

This clonotype was detected many times. The chain has TRBV15 and TRBJ2-1, with D hard to call. Germline lookup yields CDR1 LNHNV and CDR2 YYDKDF (reference sequence). V shed 8 bases and J shed 2 bases, with 19 bases lying between them. The CDR3 sequence is 16 residues long. The CDR3 loop is CATQESLDAAYNEQFF. Here the CDR3 DNA reads TGTGCCACCCAAGAGAGTCTGGACGCCGCCTACAATGAGCAGTTCTTC.

This rearrangement joins TRBV14 to TRBJ1-1; TRBD1 agrees at 9 bases. Trimming cost V 3 bases and J 3 bases; bases outside gene matches: 14. This CDR3 has 18 amino acids. Germline V gene data show CDR1 as SGHDN and CDR2 as FVKESK. The CDR3: CASSHRRGQGILYTEAFF. The CDR3 DNA follows: TGTGCCAGCAGCCACCGAAGAGGACAGGGGATTCTGTACACTGAAGCTTTCTTT.

This clonotype was detected ten times or more. The chain carries TRBV20-1 and TRBJ2-7; 9 bases align to TRBD1. J was trimmed by 1 base and V by 4 bases; bases with no gene match: 11. CDR1 DFQATT and CDR2 SNEGSKA come from the germline V gene (reference sequence). This CDR3 has 16 amino acids. This CDR3 reads CSATLRTGVISYEQYF. CDR3 coding DNA: TGCAGTGCTACCTTGAGGACAGGGGTGATATCCTACGAGCAGTACTTC.

This clonotype occurred many times. The rearrangement uses TRBV15 and TRBJ2-1; 9 bases agree with TRBD2. Germline-derived CDR1 and CDR2 are LNHNV and YYDKDF (reference sequence). V shed 4 bases and J 5 bases; nucleotides not matched to a gene: 3. This CDR3 comprises 14 residues. The CDR3 here is CATSMAGGNNEQFF. CDR3 nucleotide sequence: TGTGCCACCAGCATGGCGGGAGGGAACAATGAGCAGTTCTTC. Variable domain in full (rest from reference TRBV15 and TRBJ2-1): DAMVIQNPRYQVTQFGKPVTLSCSQTLNHNVMYWYQQKSSQAPKLLFHYYDKDFNNEADTPDNFQSRRPNTSFCFLDIRSPGLGDTAMYLCATSMAGGNNEQFFGPGTRLTVL.

This clonotype was counted ten times or more. The chain is built from TRBV5-1 and TRBJ1-5; no clear D gene. V was pared by 5 bases and J by 0 bases, with 9 bases between. The CDR3 covers 14 residues. Germline CDR1 is SGHRS and CDR2 is YFSETQ. DNA of the CDR3: TGCGCCAGCAGACCGGACGTTAGCAATCAGCCCCAGCATTTT. The encoded protein is CASRPDVSNQPQHF. Full variable domain (remainder filled in from reference TRBV5-1 and TRBJ1-5): KAGVTQTPRYLIKTRGQQVTLSCSPISGHRSVSWYQQTPGQGLQFLFEYFSETQRNKGNFPGRFSGRQFSNSRSEMNVSTLELGDSALYLCASRPDVSNQPQHFGDGTRLSIL.

This clonotype was detected a few times. V is TRBV11-1 and J is TRBJ2-1, with 8 bases that match TRBD2. The junction had 7 bases not matched to a gene; V was cut back by 1 base and J by 8 bases. CDR1 and CDR2 from the germline V gene are SGHAT and FQDESV (reference sequence). The CDR3 length is 15 residues. The CDR3 nucleotides are TGTGCCAGCAGCTTAGTCTTAGCGGGGTCGCATGAGCAGTTCTTC. This sequence encodes CASSLVLAGSHEQFF. The entire variable domain, with the rest obtained from reference TRBV11-1 and TRBJ2-1, is as follows: EAEVAQSPRYKITEKSQAVAFWCDPISGHATLYWYRQILGQGPELLVQFQDESVVDDSQLPKDRFSAERLKGVDSTLKIQPAELGDSAMYLCASSLVLAGSHEQFFGPGTRLTVL.

The sample holds many counts of this clonotype. V and J are TRBV20-1 and TRBJ1-5, with D maybe TRBD1 (6 bases). Germline assignment: CDR1 DFQATT and CDR2 SNEGSKA (reference sequence). The CDR3 runs to 16 residues. Trimming cost V 1 base and J 6 bases, with 19 bases left between them. This chain's CDR3 is CSARVGGGRIVQPQHF. CDR3 nucleotides: TGCAGTGCTAGAGTCGGGGGGGGGCGGATAGTTCAGCCCCAGCATTTT.

This clonotype was seen a few times. V is TRBV7-9 and J is TRBJ2-7; perhaps D is TRBD1 or TRBD2 (5 bases each). V was trimmed by 2 bases and J by 10 bases, leaving 12 bases between them. Germline loops: CDR1 SEHNR, CDR2 FQNEAQ (reference sequence). The CDR3 extends over 12 amino acids. The CDR3 loop reads CASSLSGTDQYF. In nucleotides, the CDR3 is TGTGCCAGCAGCTTATCTGGGACGGACCAGTACTTC.

This clonotype was found many times. The chain has TRBV5-1 and TRBJ2-3, with D tentatively TRBD1 (5 bases). CDR1 is SGHRS and CDR2 is YFSETQ in the germline V gene. Trimming took off 4 bases at V and 2 bases at J, with 17 bases between the two ends. The CDR3 sequence is 16 residues long. CDR3 residues: CASSPSSGSYTDTQYF. The DNA of the CDR3 is TGCGCCAGCAGCCCCAGTTCAGGGTCTTACACAGATACGCAGTATTTT. Full variable domain (missing parts from reference TRBV5-1 and TRBJ2-3): KAGVTQTPRYLIKTRGQQVTLSCSPISGHRSVSWYQQTPGQGLQFLFEYFSETQRNKGNFPGRFSGRQFSNSRSEMNVSTLELGDSALYLCASSPSSGSYTDTQYFGPGTRLTVL.

By share, this clonotype counts as medium-sized. V and J are TRBV5-1 and TRBJ2-2; maybe TRBD2 (6 bases). V lost 0 bases and J 5 bases, leaving 17 bases between the germline ends. Germline CDR1 is SGHRS and CDR2 is YFSETQ. This CDR3 contains 17 residues. CDR3 coding DNA: TGCGCCAGCAGCTTGGCCCCGGGAGTCGAGAGAACCGGGGAGCTGTTTTTT. As protein: CASSLAPGVERTGELFF.

At least ten counts were recorded for this clonotype. The rearrangement links TRBV5-1 to TRBJ2-2, with 12 positions matching TRBD2. Germline loops: CDR1 SGHRS, CDR2 YFSETQ. The CDR3 has 17 amino acids. The junction had 8 bases not matched to a gene; V was cut back by 7 bases and J by 1 base. The CDR3 loop is CASAARTSGKNTGELFF. DNA for the CDR3: TGCGCCAGCGCCGCCCGGACTAGCGGGAAGAACACCGGGGAGCTGTTTTTT.

The V and J genes are TRBV5-1 and TRBJ2-4; 8 bases align to TRBD1. From germline, CDR1 is SGHRS and CDR2 YFSETQ. This CDR3 comprises 17 residues. Trimming cost V 2 bases and J 4 bases; bases outside gene matches: 11. CDR3 nucleotides: TGCGCCAGCAGCTTTTCCTCCGGACAGGGAGCTAAAAACATTCAGTACTTC. Translation: CASSFSSGQGAKNIQYF.

In this sample, this clonotype turned up many times. The V gene is TRBV24-1, the J gene TRBJ2-1; either TRBD1 or TRBD2 may fit D (5 bases each). Germline V CDR1 and CDR2: KGHDR, SFDVKD. The CDR3 covers 13 residues. Trimming stripped 9 bases from V and 7 bases from J, with 15 bases between. The CDR3 protein is CATGGVASNEQFF. The CDR3 DNA follows: TGTGCCACCGGGGGAGTAGCCTCAAATGAGCAGTTCTTC.

This clonotype was recorded a few times. The chain recombines TRBV20-1 with TRBJ2-1, with a tentative D call TRBD2 (7 bases). The CDR3 is made up of 15 amino acids. V was cut by 3 bases and J by 5 bases, with 17 bases left in between. Germline loops: CDR1 DFQATT, CDR2 SNEGSKA (reference sequence). The CDR3 protein is CSARSRGATDNEQFF. The CDR3 DNA reads as TGCAGTGCTAGGTCCCGGGGGGCCACAGACAATGAGCAGTTCTTC.

This clonotype was detected ten times or more. V usage is TRBV20-1 and J usage is TRBJ2-7; D may be TRBD2 (6 bases). V lost 5 bases and J 2 bases, leaving 19 bases between the germline ends. The germline CDR1 and CDR2 sequences are DFQATT and SNEGSKA (reference sequence). The CDR3 contains 15 residues. CDR3: CSAWIRGTSTYEQYF. DNA for the CDR3: TGCAGTGCTTGGATACGCGGGACCTCGACCTACGAGCAGTACTTC.

This clonotype appeared many times. The chain links TRBV14 to TRBJ2-5, with D hard to call. Trimming cost V 1 base and J 5 bases, with 14 bases left between them. Germline lookup yields CDR1 SGHDN and CDR2 FVKESK. The CDR3 is 15 amino acids. The CDR3, as DNA: TGTGCCAGCAGCCAAGCAGACGGCCTGGGGGAGACCCAGTACTTC. It codes for CASSQADGLGETQYF.

This clonotype showed up many times. The rearrangement links TRBV28 to TRBJ1-5; weak D call: TRBD1 (5 bases). V shed 3 bases and J shed 3 bases, with 9 bases lying between them. Per the germline V gene, CDR1 is MDHEN and CDR2 is SYDVKM. The CDR3 extends over 14 amino acids. This chain's CDR3 is CASSFLQDNQPQHF. The CDR3 DNA is TGTGCCAGCAGTTTTTTACAGGACAATCAGCCCCAGCATTTT. The variable domain in full, with the rest retrieved from reference TRBV28 and TRBJ1-5, is DVKVTQSSRYLVKRTGEKVFLECVQDMDHENMFWYRQDPGLGLRLIYFSYDVKMKEKGDIPEGYSVSREKKERFSLILESASTNQTSMYLCASSFLQDNQPQHFGDGTRLSIL.

The V gene is TRBV28, the J gene TRBJ2-7; 9 bases align to TRBD1. V lost 6 bases and J lost 3; bases outside the gene matches: 6. This CDR3 has 14 amino acids. From germline, CDR1 is MDHEN and CDR2 SYDVKM. CDR3 sequence (DNA): TGTGCCAGCAGGCAGGGACAGGGTATCTACGAGCAGTACTTC. It is translated as CASRQGQGIYEQYF.

The V call is TRBV5-6, the J call TRBJ2-1, with TRBD2 identical over 8 bases. Looked up from germline, CDR1 is SGHDT and CDR2 is YYEEEE. CDR3 length: 15 amino acids. Trimming removed 7 bases from V and 7 bases from J; junction bases left unmatched: 13. The CDR3 sequence: CASGLDLGLENEQFF. The CDR3 DNA follows: TGTGCCAGCGGGTTGGATCTGGGACTAGAAAATGAGCAGTTCTTC.

This clonotype was seen repeatedly, ten times or more. This chain uses TRBV7-2 with TRBJ1-2; no firm D call. This CDR3 has 11 residues. V was clipped by 2 bases and J by 7 bases, with 5 bases between them. Germline assignment: CDR1 SGHTA and CDR2 FQGNSA. This CDR3 reads CASSLISGYTF. In nucleotides, the CDR3 is TGTGCCAGCAGCTTAATCTCTGGCTACACCTTC.

This sequence joins TRBV5-1 and TRBJ2-1; D gene unclear. The ends were cut back, 2 bases at V and 0 bases at J, with 15 bases in the middle. This CDR3 comprises 17 residues. CDR1 is SGHRS and CDR2 is YFSETQ in the germline V gene. The CDR3 coding sequence is TGCGCCAGCAGCTTAAAAGGACGGATGAGCTCCTACAATGAGCAGTTCTTC. Translation gives CASSLKGRMSSYNEQFF.

This chain connects TRBV20-1 to TRBJ1-2, with unresolved D. V was pared by 3 bases and J by 8 bases, with 16 bases between. This CDR3 has 13 amino acids. From germline, CDR1 is DFQATT and CDR2 SNEGSKA (reference sequence). The CDR3 DNA sequence: TGCAGTGCTAGGGGGAATAGATGGACGGGCTACACCTTC. Protein product: CSARGNRWTGYTF.

At least ten counts were recorded for this clonotype. The chain is built from TRBV29-1 and TRBJ2-5; D perhaps matches TRBD2 (5 bases). The CDR3 is 13 amino acids. Germline CDR1 reads SQVTM; CDR2 reads ANQGSEA. The ends were cut back, 3 bases at V and 5 bases at J, with 13 bases in the middle. The CDR3: CSVDLSRGETQYF. CDR3 nucleotides: TGCAGCGTTGACTTATCCCGAGGGGAGACCCAGTACTTC.